This T cell receptor beta chain emerged from a study of T-cell memory formation after mild COVID-19 (dated by TCRdb to the early 2020s). As for the study more broadly: TCR sequence clusters from the two donors were largely donor specific. Two young, previously healthy adult volunteers, one female and one male, were included in the cohort. T-cell clones expanding and contracting after mild COVID-19 in two donors were tracked by longitudinal TCRalpha and TCRbeta repertoire sequencing. Broader findings and caveats from the paper: SARS-CoV-2 specificity of the second-wave clones peaking on day 37 was not confirmed. From day 15 to 85, contracting clones showed balanced CD4/CD8 phenotypes, whereas a second wave of clones that expanded from day 15 to 37 leaned towards CD4+. The study covered only a couple of mild cases, and larger cohorts including severe cases with pre-infection samples were considered necessary. Some responding clones were detected in pre-infection memory, suggesting pre-existing cross-reactive memory T cells joined the SARS-CoV-2 response. Contracting CD4+ clones turned up mainly in the CM and EM memory subsets, whereas EMRA was where CD8+ clones were enriched.

Ficoll-Paque density gradient centrifugation was the method used to isolate PBMCs. From the cysteine through the phenylalanine, the CDR3 covers 11 amino acids. Kept here is only the CDR3 DNA, which spans 33 bases and is read in frame from base 1. From a lookup of the germline V gene, CDR1 and CDR2 are SGHDT and YYEEEE. V is cut by 1 base and J by 12 bases, and the space between the germline ends is 8 bases. These reads were obtained on an Illumina NovaSeq 6000. cDNA libraries for TCRalpha and TCRbeta were prepared by 5'RACE using constant-segment primers, with sample barcodes and unique molecular identifiers added. Trizol reagent was used to extract RNA from every sample. Library amplification was performed in two PCR steps, and a second sample barcode and Illumina TruSeq adapters were introduced in the second step. Sequencing of the libraries was done on an Illumina NovaSeq, producing 2 x 150 bp paired-end reads. The study's own analysis went as follows. The reads were demultiplexed and collapsed into UMI-guided consensus sequences using migec v1.2.7. Using mixcr v2.1.11, UMI consensuses were aligned to TRA and TRB V and J templates and then assembled into clonotypes. Expanded or contracted clonotypes were those called significant by both edgeR and NoisET, with noise models trained on biological replicates. edgeR calls used a false discovery rate-adjusted p below 0.01 and a log2 fold-change threshold of 1. As an exploratory analysis of dynamics, max-normalized trajectories of the 1000 most abundant clonotypes were examined with PCA combined with hierarchical clustering. Each responding clone was given a CD4 or CD8 phenotype based on the CD4+ and CD8+ repertoires, which had been sequenced separately. TCRdb took the public reads, trimmed them with fastp at Q25, ran MiXCR for clone calling and kept in-frame beta chains. Identical CDR3 proteins give one entry, which carries the most common genes and DNA. In this record, the V and J calls reflect TCRdb's handling and not the investigators' own analysis. The sample includes hundreds of thousands of distinct CDR3 sequences, with just over 20% observed a single time. The biggest ten clones account for around an eighth of the sample.

As concerns this clonotype: This clone's antigen is unknown. Per-base quality was not reported, and no clone a single base away is much larger than it.

The sample was PBMCs or a T cell subset sorted from them (not recorded which). The TCR originated in an adult woman who had mild COVID-19 (a few samples of this study predate the infection). The sample titles of this study are shuffled in the database, so cell type and time point are left out; the donor was told from shared clones. The V and J segments used are TRBV5-6 and TRBJ2-1; no D gene is confidently identified. The encoded CDR3 is CASSLSDGQFF. The DNA is as follows: TGTGCCAGCAGCTTGAGTGACGGGCAGTTCTTC.